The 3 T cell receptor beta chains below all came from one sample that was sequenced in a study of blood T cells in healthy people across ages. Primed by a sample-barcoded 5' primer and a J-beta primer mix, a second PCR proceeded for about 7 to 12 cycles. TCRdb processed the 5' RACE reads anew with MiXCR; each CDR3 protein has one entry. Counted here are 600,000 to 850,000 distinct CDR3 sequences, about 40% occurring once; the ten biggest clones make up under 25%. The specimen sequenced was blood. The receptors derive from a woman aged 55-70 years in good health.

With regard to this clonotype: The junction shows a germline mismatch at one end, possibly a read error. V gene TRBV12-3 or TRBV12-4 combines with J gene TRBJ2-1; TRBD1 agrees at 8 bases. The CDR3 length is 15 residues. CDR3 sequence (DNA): TGTACCAGCAGTTCAGGGGGCGCCCCGTACAATGAGCAGTTCTTC. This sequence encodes CTSSSGGAPYNEQFF.

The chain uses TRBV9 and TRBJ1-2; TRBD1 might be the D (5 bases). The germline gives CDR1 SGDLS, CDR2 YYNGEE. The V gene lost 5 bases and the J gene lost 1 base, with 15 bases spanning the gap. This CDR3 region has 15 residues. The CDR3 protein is CASSFRRDYNYGYTF. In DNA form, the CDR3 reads TGTGCCAGCAGTTTCCGTCGGGACTATAACTATGGCTACACCTTC.

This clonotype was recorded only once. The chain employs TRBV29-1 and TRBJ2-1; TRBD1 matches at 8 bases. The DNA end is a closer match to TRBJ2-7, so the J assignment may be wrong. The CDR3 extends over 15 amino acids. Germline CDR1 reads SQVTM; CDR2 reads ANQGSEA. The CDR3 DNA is TGCAGCGTTGAAGTCTCAGGGGGCTCCTACAATGAGCAGTACTTC. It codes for CSVEVSGGSYNEQYF.